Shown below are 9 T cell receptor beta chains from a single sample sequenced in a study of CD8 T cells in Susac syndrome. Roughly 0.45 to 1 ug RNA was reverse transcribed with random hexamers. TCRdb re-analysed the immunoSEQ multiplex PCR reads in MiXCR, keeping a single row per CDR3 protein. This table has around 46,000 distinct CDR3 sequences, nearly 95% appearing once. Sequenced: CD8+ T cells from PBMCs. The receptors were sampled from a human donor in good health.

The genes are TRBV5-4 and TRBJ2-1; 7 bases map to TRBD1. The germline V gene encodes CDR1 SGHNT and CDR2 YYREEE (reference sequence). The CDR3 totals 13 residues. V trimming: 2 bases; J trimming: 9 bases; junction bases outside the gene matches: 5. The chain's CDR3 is CASSFIQGSEQFF. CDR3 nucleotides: TGTGCCAGCAGCTTCATACAGGGGTCTGAGCAGTTCTTC.

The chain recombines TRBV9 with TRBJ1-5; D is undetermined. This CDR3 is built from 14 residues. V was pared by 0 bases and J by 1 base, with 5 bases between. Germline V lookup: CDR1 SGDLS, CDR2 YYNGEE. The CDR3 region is CASSVGGSNQPQHF. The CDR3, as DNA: TGTGCCAGCAGCGTAGGGGGAAGCAATCAGCCCCAGCATTTT.

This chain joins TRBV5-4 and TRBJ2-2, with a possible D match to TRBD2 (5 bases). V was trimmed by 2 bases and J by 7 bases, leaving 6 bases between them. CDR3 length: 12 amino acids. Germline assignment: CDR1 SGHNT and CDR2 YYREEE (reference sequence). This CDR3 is CASSFGSGELFF. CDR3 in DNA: TGTGCCAGCAGCTTTGGGAGCGGGGAGCTGTTTTTT. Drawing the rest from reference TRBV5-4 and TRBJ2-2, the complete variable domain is ETGVTQSPTHLIKTRGQQVTLRCSSQSGHNTVSWYQQALGQGPQFIFQYYREEENGRGNFPPRFSGLQFPNYSSELNVNALELDDSALYLCASSFGSGELFFGEGSRLTVL.

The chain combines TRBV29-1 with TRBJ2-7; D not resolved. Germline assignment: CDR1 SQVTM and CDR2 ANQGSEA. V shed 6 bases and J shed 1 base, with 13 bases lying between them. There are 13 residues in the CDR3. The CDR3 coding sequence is TGCAGCGTCGCTAATGTTCTGTCCTACGAGCAGTACTTC. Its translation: CSVANVLSYEQYF.

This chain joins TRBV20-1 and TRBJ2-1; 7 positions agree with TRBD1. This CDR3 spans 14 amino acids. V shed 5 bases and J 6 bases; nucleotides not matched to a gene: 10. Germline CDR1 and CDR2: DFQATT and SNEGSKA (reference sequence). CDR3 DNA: TGCAGTGCTTTCGTACAGGGGCGCGGCAATGAGCAGTTCTTC. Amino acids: CSAFVQGRGNEQFF.

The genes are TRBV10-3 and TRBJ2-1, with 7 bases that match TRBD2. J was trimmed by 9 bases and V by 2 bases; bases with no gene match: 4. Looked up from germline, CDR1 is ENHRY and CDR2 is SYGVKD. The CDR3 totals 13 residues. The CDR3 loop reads CAISEPSGAEQFF. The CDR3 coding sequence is TGTGCCATCAGTGAGCCTAGCGGAGCTGAGCAGTTCTTC.

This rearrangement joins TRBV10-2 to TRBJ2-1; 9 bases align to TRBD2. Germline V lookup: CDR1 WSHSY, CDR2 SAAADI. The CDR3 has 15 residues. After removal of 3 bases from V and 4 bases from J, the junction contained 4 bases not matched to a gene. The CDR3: CASSEGLAGYNEQFF. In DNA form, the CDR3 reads TGCGCCAGCAGTGAAGGGCTAGCGGGGTACAATGAGCAGTTCTTC.

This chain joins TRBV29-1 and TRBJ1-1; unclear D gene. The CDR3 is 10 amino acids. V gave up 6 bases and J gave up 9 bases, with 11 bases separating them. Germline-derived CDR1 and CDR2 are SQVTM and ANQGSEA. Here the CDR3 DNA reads TGCAGCGTCGCCGGGAATCAAGCTTTCTTT. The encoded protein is CSVAGNQAFF.

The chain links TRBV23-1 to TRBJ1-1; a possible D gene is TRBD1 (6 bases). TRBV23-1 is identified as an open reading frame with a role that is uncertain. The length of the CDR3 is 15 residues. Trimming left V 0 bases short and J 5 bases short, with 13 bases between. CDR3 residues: CASSQSATGRTEAFF. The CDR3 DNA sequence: TGCGCCAGCAGTCAATCCGCGACAGGTCGGACTGAAGCTTTCTTT.